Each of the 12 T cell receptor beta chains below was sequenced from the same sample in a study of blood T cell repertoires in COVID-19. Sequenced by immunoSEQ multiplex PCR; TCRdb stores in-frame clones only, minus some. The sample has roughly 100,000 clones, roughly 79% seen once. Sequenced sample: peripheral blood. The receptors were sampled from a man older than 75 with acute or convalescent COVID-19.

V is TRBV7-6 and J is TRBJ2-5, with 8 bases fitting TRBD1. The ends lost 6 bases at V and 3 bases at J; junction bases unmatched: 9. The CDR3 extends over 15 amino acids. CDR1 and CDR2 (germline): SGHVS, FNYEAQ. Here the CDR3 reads CASRQKTGVKETQYF. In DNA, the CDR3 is TGTGCCAGCAGGCAAAAGACAGGGGTCAAAGAGACCCAGTACTTC.

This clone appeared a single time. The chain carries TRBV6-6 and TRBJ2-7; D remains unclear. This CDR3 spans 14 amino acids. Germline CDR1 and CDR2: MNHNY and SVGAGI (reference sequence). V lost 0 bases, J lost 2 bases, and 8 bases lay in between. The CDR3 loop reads CASSYSTETYEQYF. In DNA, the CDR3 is TGTGCCAGCAGTTACTCAACCGAGACCTACGAGCAGTACTTC.

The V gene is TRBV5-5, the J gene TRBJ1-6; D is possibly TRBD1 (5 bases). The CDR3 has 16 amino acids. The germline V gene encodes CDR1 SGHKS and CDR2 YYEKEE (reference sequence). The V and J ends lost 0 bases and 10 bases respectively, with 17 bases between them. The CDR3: CASSLASEGPQSPLHF. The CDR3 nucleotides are TGTGCCAGCAGCTTGGCCTCGGAGGGACCGCAATCACCCCTCCACTTT.

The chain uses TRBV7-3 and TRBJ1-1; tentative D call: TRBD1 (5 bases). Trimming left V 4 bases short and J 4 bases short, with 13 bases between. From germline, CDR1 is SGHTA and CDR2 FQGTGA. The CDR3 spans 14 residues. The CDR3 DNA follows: TGTGCCAGCAGCTCTCAGGGTAGGAGCACTGAAGCTTTCTTT. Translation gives CASSSQGRSTEAFF.

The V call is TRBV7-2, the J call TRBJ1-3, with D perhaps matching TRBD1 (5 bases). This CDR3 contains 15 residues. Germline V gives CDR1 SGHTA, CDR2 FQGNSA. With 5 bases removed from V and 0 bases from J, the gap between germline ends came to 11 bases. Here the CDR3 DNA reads TGTGCCAGCAGCCCACGGACAAGCTCTGGAAACACCATATATTTT. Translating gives CASSPRTSSGNTIYF.

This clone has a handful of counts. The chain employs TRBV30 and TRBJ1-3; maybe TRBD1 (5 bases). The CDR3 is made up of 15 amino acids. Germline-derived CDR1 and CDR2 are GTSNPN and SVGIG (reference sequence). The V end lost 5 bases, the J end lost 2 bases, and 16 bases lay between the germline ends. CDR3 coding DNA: TGTGCCTGGGCCTCAGGGCTTAACGCTGGAAACACCATATATTTT. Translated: CAWASGLNAGNTIYF.

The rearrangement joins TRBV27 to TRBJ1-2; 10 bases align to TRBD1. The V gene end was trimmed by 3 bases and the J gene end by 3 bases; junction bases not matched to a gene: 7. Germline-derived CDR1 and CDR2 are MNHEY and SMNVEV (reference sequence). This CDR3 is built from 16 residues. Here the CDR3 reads CASSFAGTGEDYGYTF. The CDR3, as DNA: TGTGCCAGCAGTTTCGCCGGGACAGGGGAGGACTATGGCTACACCTTC.

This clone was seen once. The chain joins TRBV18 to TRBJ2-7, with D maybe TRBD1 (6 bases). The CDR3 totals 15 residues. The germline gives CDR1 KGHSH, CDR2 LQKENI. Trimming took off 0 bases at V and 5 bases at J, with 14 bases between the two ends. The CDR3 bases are TGTGCCAGCTCACCACCTTCCGGACAGAGGAACGAGCAGTACTTC. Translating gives CASSPPSGQRNEQYF.

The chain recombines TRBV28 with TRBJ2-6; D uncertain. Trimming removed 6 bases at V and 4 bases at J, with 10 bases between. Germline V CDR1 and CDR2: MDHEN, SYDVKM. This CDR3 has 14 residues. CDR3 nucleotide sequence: TGTGCCAGCAGGTCCCCGTCCGGGGCCAACGTCCTGACTTTC. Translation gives CASRSPSGANVLTF.

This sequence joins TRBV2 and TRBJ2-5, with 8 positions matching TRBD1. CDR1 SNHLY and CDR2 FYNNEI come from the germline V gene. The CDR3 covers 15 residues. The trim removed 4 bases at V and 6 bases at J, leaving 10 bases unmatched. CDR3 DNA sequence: TGTGCCAGCAGTGCAGGGAGACAGGGGAGGCAGACCCAGTACTTC. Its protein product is CASSAGRQGRQTQYF.

The DNA of the CDR3 is TGTGCCAGTAGTATGGAGGGTAAGATTACAAGGAACACTGAAGCTTTCTTT. Its protein is CASSMEGKITRNTEAFF. The rearrangement links TRBV19 to TRBJ1-1, with unresolved D. Germline CDR1 is LNHDA and CDR2 is SQIVND (reference sequence). V was pared by 3 bases and J by 1 base, with 18 bases between. CDR3 length: 17 amino acids.

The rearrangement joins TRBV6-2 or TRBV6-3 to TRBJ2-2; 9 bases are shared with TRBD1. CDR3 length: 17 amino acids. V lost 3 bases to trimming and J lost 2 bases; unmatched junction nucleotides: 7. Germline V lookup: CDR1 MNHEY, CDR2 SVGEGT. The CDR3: CASSYHRGRGNTGELFF. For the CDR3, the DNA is TGTGCCAGCAGTTATCACAGGGGGCGGGGTAACACCGGGGAGCTGTTTTTT.